This paragraph covers one T cell receptor (beta chain) sequence. The data were taken from a study of blood T cell repertoires in COVID-19. Overall study: The United States, Italy and Spain were the sources of the acute and convalescent COVID-19 samples.

This table comes from immunoSEQ multiplex PCR, and its TCRdb copy is limited to in-frame clones, with some not included. The sample contains about 260,000 clones, about 88% of which appear only once. V lost 0 bases and J 6 bases, leaving 9 bases between the germline ends. This CDR3 is 13 amino acids long. Germline assignment: CDR1 SGHRS and CDR2 YFSETQ. The chain links TRBV5-1 to TRBJ1-2; D is perhaps TRBD1 (5 bases). The TCR originated in a man younger than 35 with active or convalescent COVID-19. Sequencing used peripheral blood. CDR3: CASSLGPDNGYTF. CDR3 nucleotides: TGCGCCAGCAGCTTGGGACCGGACAATGGCTACACCTTC.